The subject of this entry is one T cell receptor beta chain. This entry comes from a study of blood T cell repertoires in COVID-19. As for the study in general: Spain, Italy and the United States supplied samples that represented acute and convalescent COVID-19. Sources were T cells, B-cell-depleted T cells, or PBMCs; the material itself was cDNA or gDNA.

V dropped 4 bases and J dropped 8; count of bases not matched to a gene: 7. The CDR3 runs 15 residues. Germline V gene sequence: CDR1 SGHTA, CDR2 FQGNSA. Per the study methods: Scientists estimated how many nucleated cells there were by amplifying reference gene primers. TCRdb's copy holds only in-frame clones and misses some; the assay was immunoSEQ multiplex PCR. V and J calls and clone size are those listed in that table; D and trimming were worked out from the DNA. The data contain 200,000 to 300,000 clones, over 75% of them singletons. The chain combines TRBV7-2 with TRBJ1-6; 8 positions agree with TRBD1. The sequence was collected from a human donor in a cohort sampled during active COVID-19. Input material: peripheral blood. CDR3 DNA: TGTGCCAGCAGCTCCCAGGGACAGGTCTATTCACCCCTCCACTTT. It encodes CASSSQGQVYSPLHF.